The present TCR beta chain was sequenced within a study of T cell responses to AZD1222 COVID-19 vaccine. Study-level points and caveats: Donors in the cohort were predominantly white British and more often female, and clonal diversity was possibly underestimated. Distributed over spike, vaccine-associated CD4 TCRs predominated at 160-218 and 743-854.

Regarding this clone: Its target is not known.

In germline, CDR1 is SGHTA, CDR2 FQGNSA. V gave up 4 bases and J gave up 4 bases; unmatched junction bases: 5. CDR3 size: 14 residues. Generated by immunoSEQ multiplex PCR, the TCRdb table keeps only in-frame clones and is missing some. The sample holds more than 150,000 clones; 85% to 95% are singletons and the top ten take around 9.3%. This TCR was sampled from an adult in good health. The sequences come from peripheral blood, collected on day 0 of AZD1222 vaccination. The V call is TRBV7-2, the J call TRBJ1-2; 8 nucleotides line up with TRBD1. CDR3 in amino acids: CASSYDRGPYGYTF. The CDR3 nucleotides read TGTGCCAGCAGCTATGACAGGGGCCCCTATGGCTACACCTTC.